The 12 T cell receptor beta chains presented below share a single source sample, sequenced in a study of metastatic and nonmetastatic thyroid tumors. TCRdb re-analyzed the PCR reads using MiXCR. The profile shows under 20,000 clones, 27% of them singletons. Thyroid surgery had not been preceded by any treatment in any patient. The sequenced sample was blood. These receptors all come from a female donor with papillary thyroid cancer or a benign thyroid nodule (not recorded which). Some clones in this sample may be carry-over from other donors' samples.

J is TRBJ2-5 and V is TRBV9; 10 bases match TRBD1. V shed 4 bases, J shed 5 bases, and the junction held 2 bases outside the gene matches. The CDR3 runs to 13 residues. Germline V lookup: CDR1 SGDLS, CDR2 YYNGEE. This CDR3 is CASSRQGAETQYF. DNA of the CDR3: TGTGCCAGCAGCAGACAGGGGGCGGAGACCCAGTACTTC.

This clone ranks as medium-sized. The chain joins TRBV24-1 to TRBJ2-1; D may be TRBD2 (5 bases). V was cut by 3 bases and J by 0 bases, with 11 bases left in between. Germline CDR1 is KGHDR and CDR2 is SFDVKD. The CDR3 totals 16 residues. DNA for the CDR3: TGTGCCACCAGTGATCCCAGCGGAAGCTCCTACAATGAGCAGTTCTTC. Translating it yields CATSDPSGSSYNEQFF.

As regards this clone: A much larger clone differs from this one at a single base, so this may be a read error. Distinct nucleotide sequences in the sample also encode this CDR3. This rearrangement joins TRBV7-3 to TRBJ2-3; D uncertain. Germline V gene sequence: CDR1 SGHTA, CDR2 FQGTGA. The CDR3 is made up of 13 amino acids. The CDR3 DNA sequence: TGTGCAAGCAGCTCGGGCCGCCCCGATGCGCAGTATTTT. Encoded protein: CASSSGRPDAQYF.

To note about this clone: Being one base from a much bigger clone, this may be a read error. Other DNA variants within this sample encode the same CDR3. The chain employs TRBV29-1 and TRBJ2-5; unclear D gene. Deletions cut 4 bases from V and 7 bases from J, with 7 bases between. This CDR3 has 10 amino acids. Germline V CDR1 and CDR2: SQVTM, ANQGSEA. The CDR3 protein is CSVGGGTQYF. In DNA, the CDR3 is TGCAGCGTTGGCGGTGGGACCCAGTACTTC.

At least ten counts were recorded for this clone. The V gene is TRBV20-1, the J gene TRBJ2-1, with TRBD2 identical over 7 bases. J lost 9 bases, V lost 1 base, and 6 bases had no gene match. The CDR3 loop spans 13 amino acids. CDR1 and CDR2 from the germline V gene are DFQATT and SNEGSKA (reference sequence). CDR3 nucleotides: TGCAGTGCTAGAGGCGGGAGAACTGGTGAGCAGTTCTTC. It encodes CSARGGRTGEQFF.

This clone was picked up many times. The V call is TRBV11-3, the J call TRBJ1-1; no clear D gene. The germline V gene encodes CDR1 SGHNT and CDR2 YENEEA. The CDR3 loop spans 13 amino acids. Trimming cost V 5 bases and J 5 bases, with 12 bases left between them. Here the CDR3 DNA reads TGTGCCAGCAGCGAGCGGGTGGGGACTGAAGCTTTCTTT. This codes for CASSERVGTEAFF.

In this sample, this clone turned up many times. A read error may account for a junction end that differs from germline. This CDR3 is also generated by other DNA sequences in the sample. J is TRBJ2-2 and V is TRBV18; 7 bases agree with TRBD1. CDR3 size: 13 residues. CDR1 is KGHSH and CDR2 is LQKENI in the germline V gene. CDR3 nucleotide sequence: TGTGCCAGCTCACCACAGGGGGCCGGGGAGCTGCTTTTT. It codes for CASSPQGAGELLF.

The chain recombines TRBV2 with TRBJ1-1; TRBD1 is a possible D gene (6 bases). The V end lost 3 bases, the J end lost 7 bases, and 21 bases lay between the germline ends. Germline CDR1 is SNHLY and CDR2 is FYNNEI. This CDR3 is built from 16 residues. The CDR3 spells CASSDPGEGGTDEAFF. The CDR3 DNA is TGTGCCAGCAGTGACCCAGGGGAGGGGGGTACGGATGAAGCTTTCTTT.

This clone was observed at least ten times. The chain uses TRBV20-1 and TRBJ2-5; TRBD2 might be the D (6 bases). V lost 3 bases, J lost 2 bases, and 16 bases lay in between. This CDR3 contains 15 residues. Per the germline V gene, CDR1 is DFQATT and CDR2 is SNEGSKA (reference sequence). The CDR3 DNA sequence: TGCAGTGCTAGCCCTCCCCCCGCGGGACAAGAGACCCAGTACTTC. Protein: CSASPPPAGQETQYF.

CDR3 nucleotide sequence: TGTGCCAGCAGCTCCTATATAGGGCTACAGTCCTCTGGAAACACCATATATTTT. This translates into CASSSYIGLQSSGNTIYF. This rearrangement joins TRBV11-2 to TRBJ1-3; D call uncertain. V was shortened by 4 bases and J by 0 bases, with 19 bases between the two germline ends. Germline-derived CDR1 and CDR2 are SGHAT and FQNNGV. This CDR3 region has 18 residues.

At least ten counts were recorded for this clone. J is TRBJ2-1 and V is TRBV30, with 10 bases lining up with TRBD1. The CDR3 runs to 15 residues. Per germline, CDR1 GTSNPN and CDR2 SVGIG (reference sequence). V shed 3 bases and J 7 bases; nucleotides not matched to a gene: 9. The CDR3 region has the DNA TGTGCCTGGAGCGACGACGACAGGGGGCGGAATGAGCAGTTCTTC. Its protein is CAWSDDDRGRNEQFF.

This clone was recorded at least ten times. The chain has TRBV29-1 and TRBJ2-3; TRBD1 matches 12 bases. The ends lost 4 bases at V and 1 base at J; junction bases unmatched: 9. This CDR3 has 17 amino acids. The V gene's germline CDR1 is SQVTM and CDR2 ANQGSEA. The CDR3 DNA follows: TGCAGCGTTGCCCGGGACAGGGGGCAGGGGGGCACAGATACGCAGTATTTT. Translation: CSVARDRGQGGTDTQYF.